A selection of T cell receptor beta chains follows, all from one sample in a study of OX40 agonist ivuxolimab in advanced cancers. Assay: immunoSEQ multiplex PCR; the TCRdb copy retains only in-frame clones and omits some. Found here are more than 65,000 clones, around 90% of them singletons; the top ten hold 8% to 11%. Sequenced material: CD4+ or CD8+ T cells sorted from blood, taken in a trial of the OX40 agonist ivuxolimab. The receptors stem from an adult with an advanced solid tumor such as melanoma, head and neck, liver or kidney cancer. Each CDR3 is given with its conserved first and last residue. The D gene is left open where the match is weak. Clone size, where shown, is once, few, many, or a class for clones that have expanded.

CDR3,DNA,V,J,D,size
CASSPRTVSTGANVLTF,TGTGCCAGCAGCCCTAGGACAGTTTCCACTGGGGCCAACGTCCTGACTTTC,TRBV7-6,TRBJ2-6,.,.
CATLPGGEQYF,TGTGCCACCCTACCGGGGGGCGAGCAGTACTTC,TRBV19,TRBJ2-7,TRBD2,.
CASRVGGIGGYTF,TGTGCCAGCAGAGTAGGGGGAATTGGCGGCTACACCTTC,TRBV6-5,TRBJ1-2,.,.
CSARVGIGQYF,TGCAGTGCTAGAGTAGGGATCGGGCAGTATTTT,TRBV20-1,TRBJ2-3,.,.
CASSFEIAEQYF,TGTGCCAGCAGCTTCGAGATCGCCGAGCAGTACTTC,TRBV5-6,TRBJ2-7,.,.
CASSRDGQNTQYF,TGTGCCAGCAGCAGGGACGGTCAAAATACGCAGTATTTT,TRBV5-5,TRBJ2-3,.,once
CASSIALRGYTF,TGTGCCAGTAGTATAGCTTTGCGTGGCTACACCTTC,TRBV19,TRBJ1-2,.,.
CASSFKPGQGSVQPQHF,TGTGCCAGCAGCTTTAAACCGGGACAGGGGTCGGTTCAGCCCCAGCATTTT,TRBV5-6,TRBJ1-5,TRBD1,.
CSAARGETQYF,TGCAGCGCTGCTAGAGGGGAGACCCAGTACTTC,TRBV29-1,TRBJ2-5,.,.
CASSRNLAGGPNEQFF,TGTGCCAGCAGTCGAAATCTAGCGGGAGGGCCAAATGAGCAGTTCTTC,TRBV27,TRBJ2-1,TRBD2,.
CASGLRESIEKLFF,TGTGCTAGTGGTTTACGGGAGTCGATCGAAAAACTGTTTTTT,TRBV12-5,TRBJ1-4,.,.
CAWSSPSEQYF,TGTGCCTGGAGTTCTCCCAGCGAGCAGTACTTC,TRBV30,TRBJ2-7,.,.
CASSPGTGDVGELFF,TGTGCCAGCAGCCCCGGGACAGGGGACGTCGGGGAGCTGTTTTTT,TRBV7-9,TRBJ2-2,TRBD1,.
CASSLTGVGTDTQYF,TGTGCCAGCAGCTTAACAGGGGTGGGCACAGATACGCAGTATTTT,TRBV5-4,TRBJ2-3,TRBD1,.
CASSQVSGELFF,TGCGCCAGCAGCCAAGTAAGCGGGGAGCTGTTTTTT,TRBV4-3,TRBJ2-2,.,once
CASRTATNEKLFF,TGTGCCAGTAGAACTGCAACTAATGAAAAACTGTTTTTT,TRBV19,TRBJ1-4,.,.
CASSLVAKQYF,TGTGCCAGCAGCTTGGTAGCCAAGCAGTACTTC,TRBV5-8,TRBJ2-7,.,.
CASSLSLSTDTQYF,TGTGCCAGCAGCCTCTCCCTCAGCACAGATACGCAGTATTTT,TRBV11-3,TRBJ2-3,.,once
CASSLAGANTEAFF,TGTGCCAGCAGCTTAGCCGGGGCGAACACTGAAGCTTTCTTT,TRBV7-9,TRBJ1-1,.,once
CASSTGQGELYEQYF,TGTGCCAGCAGTACCGGACAGGGCGAGTTGTACGAGCAGTACTTC,TRBV6-1,TRBJ2-7,TRBD1,once
CASSLGTGVHNEQFF,TGCGCCAGCAGCTTGGGGACAGGGGTACACAATGAGCAGTTCTTC,TRBV5-1,TRBJ2-1,TRBD1,.
CASSLPGLAGVTGELFF,TGTGCCAGCAGCCTACCGGGACTAGCGGGAGTTACCGGGGAGCTGTTTTTT,TRBV5-6,TRBJ2-2,TRBD2,.
CASSQEGGNAVDTQYF,TGCGCCAGCAGCCAAGAGGGAGGAAACGCGGTAGATACGCAGTATTTT,TRBV4-3,TRBJ2-3,.,once
CASRGFQPQHF,TGTGCCAGCAGAGGGTTTCAGCCCCAGCATTTT,TRBV28,TRBJ1-5,.,.
CASSLTPTQYSNQPQHF,TGTGCCAGCAGCTTAACCCCTACACAATATAGCAATCAGCCCCAGCATTTT,TRBV7-2,TRBJ1-5,.,.
CASSLRHGELFF,TGTGCCAGCAGTTTACGGCACGGGGAGCTGTTTTTT,TRBV28,TRBJ2-2,.,.
CATRQGFTDTQYF,TGTGCCACCCGACAGGGGTTCACAGATACGCAGTATTTT,TRBV6-1,TRBJ2-3,TRBD1,.
CASSIDFGGPQETQYF,TGTGCCAGTAGTATAGATTTCGGCGGACCTCAAGAGACCCAGTACTTC,TRBV19,TRBJ2-5,.,.
CASRIQGNSNQPQHF,TGTGCCAGTAGAATACAGGGGAATAGCAATCAGCCCCAGCATTTT,TRBV19,TRBJ1-5,TRBD1,.
CASSPLAAEETQYF,TGTGCCAGCTCCCCTCTGGCGGCGGAAGAGACCCAGTACTTC,TRBV18,TRBJ2-5,.,.
CASSPRVRGTGAIF,TGTGCCAGCAGTCCAAGGGTACGGGGGACGGGAGCAATCTTC,TRBV27,TRBJ2-1,.,once
CTSPTGRGENIQYF,TGCACCAGCCCCACTGGCAGGGGAGAAAACATTCAGTACTTC,TRBV1,TRBJ2-4,.,once
CASRQGYNSPLHF,TGTGCCAGCCGACAGGGGTATAATTCACCCCTCCACTTT,TRBV2,TRBJ1-6,TRBD1,.
CASSLVGLALNNEQFF,TGTGCCAGCAGCTTAGTCGGGCTAGCGTTAAACAATGAGCAGTTCTTC,TRBV7-9,TRBJ2-1,.,.
CASSSGDSSNQPQHF,TGTGCCAGCTCATCGGGGGACAGTAGCAATCAGCCCCAGCATTTT,TRBV18,TRBJ1-5,TRBD1,.
CASKGASGAYEQYF,TGTGCCAGCAAAGGGGCTAGCGGGGCCTACGAGCAGTACTTC,TRBV6-6,TRBJ2-7,TRBD2,.
CASSGSGSGDTQYF,TGTGCCAGTAGTGGGAGCGGGAGCGGAGATACGCAGTATTTT,TRBV19,TRBJ2-3,TRBD2,.
CASSFSPLRGAYYEQYF,TGTGCCAGCAGCTTTTCACCCCTCCGCGGGGCATATTACGAGCAGTACTTC,TRBV27,TRBJ2-7,.,.
CSARDSGKLFF,TGCAGTGCTAGAGACTCTGGAAAACTGTTTTTT,TRBV20-1,TRBJ1-4,.,.
CASSPGPNYGYTF,TGTGCCAGCAGTCCGGGACCCAACTATGGCTACACCTTC,TRBV2,TRBJ1-2,.,.
CASSNPGQPNEQYF,TGTGCCAGCAGTAACCCGGGACAGCCCAACGAGCAGTACTTC,TRBV28,TRBJ2-7,TRBD1,.